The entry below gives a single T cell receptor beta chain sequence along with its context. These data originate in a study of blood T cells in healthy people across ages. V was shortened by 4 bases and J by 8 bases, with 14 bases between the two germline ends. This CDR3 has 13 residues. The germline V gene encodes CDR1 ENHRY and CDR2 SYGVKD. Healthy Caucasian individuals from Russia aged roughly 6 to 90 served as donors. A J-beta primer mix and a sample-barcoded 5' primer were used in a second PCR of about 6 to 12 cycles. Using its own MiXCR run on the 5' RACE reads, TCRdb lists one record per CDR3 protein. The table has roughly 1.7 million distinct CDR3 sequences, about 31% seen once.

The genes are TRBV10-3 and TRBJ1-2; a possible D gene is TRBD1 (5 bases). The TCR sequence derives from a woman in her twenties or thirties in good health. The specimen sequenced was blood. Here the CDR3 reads CAISAGTWDGYTF. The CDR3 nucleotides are TGTGCCATCAGTGCCGGGACGTGGGACGGCTACACCTTC.